The next 24 T cell receptor beta chains were all read from a single sample in a study of shared clonotypes between healthy human individuals. Repertoires were generated with immunoSEQ multiplex PCR, while TCRdb's copy carries only in-frame clones and drops some. The sample shows about 800,000 clones, just over 95% of them seen only once. The naive CD8 subset, CD45RO-negative cells positively selected for CCR7, excluded terminally differentiated effector memory CD45RA+ cells. Sequenced sample: naive CD8+ T cells sorted from blood. These receptors were taken from a man aged 25-45 years in good health.

In this sample, this clone turned up once. The chain is built from TRBV25-1 and TRBJ2-7, with D possibly being TRBD1 (6 bases). The CDR3 covers 12 residues. V dropped 4 bases and J dropped 4 bases, with 8 bases sitting between them. CDR1 and CDR2 from the germline V gene are MGHDK and SYGVNS. As DNA, the CDR3 is TGTGCCAGCAGTGCACAGGGATACGAGCAGTACTTC. This translates into CASSAQGYEQYF.

The chain employs TRBV29-1 and TRBJ2-1; 9 nucleotides line up with TRBD2. This CDR3 is 18 amino acids long. Unmatched junction bases numbered 20, after V lost 3 bases and J lost 8 bases. Germline V CDR1 and CDR2: SQVTM, ANQGSEA. CDR3 amino acids: CSVEGFPVAGREGYEQFF. CDR3 in DNA: TGCAGCGTTGAGGGGTTCCCGGTCGCGGGGCGGGAGGGATATGAGCAGTTCTTC.

The chain carries TRBV6-5 and TRBJ2-7; D uncertain. With 2 bases removed from V and 4 bases from J, the gap between germline ends came to 15 bases. The CDR3 length is 15 residues. Germline-derived CDR1 and CDR2 are MNHEY and SVGAGI. The CDR3 here is CASSYKAVRWYEQYF. The CDR3 DNA sequence: TGTGCCAGCAGTTACAAGGCCGTACGGTGGTACGAGCAGTACTTC.

This sequence joins TRBV6-5 and TRBJ2-7, with TRBD1 identical over 8 bases. The CDR3 is 15 amino acids. V shed 0 bases and J 5 bases; nucleotides not matched to a gene: 6. CDR1 and CDR2 from the germline V gene are MNHEY and SVGAGI. CDR3 nucleotides: TGTGCCAGCAGTTACTCGGGCAGGGGGCGCGACGAGCAGTACTTC. It codes for CASSYSGRGRDEQYF.

The rearrangement uses TRBV9 and TRBJ2-5; TRBD2 matches at 11 bases. Germline V gene data show CDR1 as SGDLS and CDR2 as YYNGEE. This CDR3 has 16 residues. Trimming at V came to 0 bases and at J to 9 bases, leaving 10 bases not matched to a gene. CDR3 in DNA: TGTGCCAGCAGCGTAGGGACTAGCGGGCCCCGGTGGGCCCAGTACTTC. Translation gives CASSVGTSGPRWAQYF.

This clone was detected only once. V usage is TRBV29-1 and J usage is TRBJ2-1; unclear D gene. V shed 4 bases and J shed 0 bases, with 10 bases lying between them. Looked up from germline, CDR1 is SQVTM and CDR2 is ANQGSEA. This CDR3 spans 14 amino acids. DNA of the CDR3: TGCAGCGTTGCAGGCGGAAACTCCTACAATGAGCAGTTCTTC. It codes for CSVAGGNSYNEQFF.

The gene calls are TRBV7-3 and TRBJ2-3; TRBD2 aligns across 9 bases. Germline V gene data show CDR1 as SGHTA and CDR2 as FQGTGA. V dropped 5 bases and J dropped 4; count of bases not matched to a gene: 10. This CDR3 is built from 16 residues. The CDR3 DNA sequence: TGTGCCAGCAGCCTCGGACTAGCGAGTTATTCAGATACGCAGTATTTT. Its translation: CASSLGLASYSDTQYF.

This chain uses TRBV7-9 with TRBJ2-5; 7 bases are shared with TRBD2. The CDR3 is 17 residues long. CDR1 and CDR2 (germline): SEHNR, FQNEAQ (reference sequence). J gave up 6 bases and V 1 base, and 14 bases lay outside the gene matches. The CDR3 bases are TGTGCCAGCAGCTTAGGGTCTGGGAGGGCCAGCGATCAGACCCAGTACTTC. As protein: CASSLGSGRASDQTQYF.

The chain combines TRBV15 with TRBJ2-7; D not resolved. Trimming removed 1 base at V and 2 bases at J, with 12 bases between. This CDR3 is built from 15 residues. In germline, CDR1 is LNHNV, CDR2 YYDKDF (reference sequence). CDR3 in DNA: TGTGCCACCAGCAGAGTAGTCGAAGGGACCTACGAGCAGTACTTC. It codes for CATSRVVEGTYEQYF.

This chain uses TRBV5-6 with TRBJ2-3, with D maybe TRBD2 (6 bases). From germline, CDR1 is SGHDT and CDR2 YYEEEE. Trimming removed 2 bases at V and 1 base at J, with 11 bases between. CDR3 length: 15 amino acids. The CDR3 coding sequence is TGTGCCAGCAGCTTTAGCGGTTGGGGCACAGATACGCAGTATTTT. It specifies CASSFSGWGTDTQYF.

V gene TRBV4-3 combines with J gene TRBJ1-1; no clear D gene. Germline CDR1 reads LGHNA; CDR2 reads YSLEER. V lost 4 bases, J lost 4 bases, and 10 bases lay in between. The CDR3 has 13 residues. Here the CDR3 reads CASSRAPGTEAFF. The CDR3 DNA follows: TGCGCCAGCAGCCGTGCCCCAGGCACTGAAGCTTTCTTT.

The V call is TRBV2, the J call TRBJ2-2; no definite D call. V was cut by 7 bases and J by 0 bases, with 9 bases left in between. CDR1 is SNHLY, CDR2 FYNNEI, per germline. CDR3 length: 14 residues. The CDR3: CASILLSNTGELFF. Written as DNA, the CDR3 is TGTGCCAGCATACTCTTATCGAACACCGGGGAGCTGTTTTTT.

The chain carries TRBV6-5 and TRBJ1-1; possible D gene TRBD1, 6 bases. Germline CDR1 MNHEY, CDR2 SVGAGI. The V end lost 5 bases, the J end lost 10 bases, and 20 bases lay between the germline ends. The CDR3 extends over 14 amino acids. CDR3 sequence reads: CASSQGPETGGAFF. The CDR3 coding sequence is TGTGCCAGCAGTCAGGGGCCAGAGACAGGTGGAGCTTTCTTT.

This chain uses TRBV29-1 with TRBJ2-1, with D possibly being TRBD1 (6 bases). Germline values: CDR1 SQVTM, CDR2 ANQGSEA. Trimming cost V 5 bases and J 6 bases, with 11 bases left between them. The CDR3 totals 12 residues. In nucleotides, the CDR3 is TGCAGCGTTTTAAGGGGGTCCAATGAGCAGTTCTTC. Translating gives CSVLRGSNEQFF.

The chain joins TRBV4-1 to TRBJ2-7, with a tentative D call TRBD2 (6 bases). Trimming pared 0 bases from V and 5 bases from J, leaving 14 bases between. Germline-derived CDR1 and CDR2 are MGHRA and YSYEKL. The CDR3 loop spans 15 amino acids. CDR3 DNA sequence: TGCGCCAGCAGCCAAGAGGAAGGGAGGCGCCACGAGCAGTACTTC. Translating gives CASSQEEGRRHEQYF.

This CDR3 is CASSSETSGANVLTF. For the CDR3, the DNA is TGTGCCAGCAGTAGCGAGACTTCTGGGGCCAACGTCCTGACTTTC. The chain links TRBV7-3 to TRBJ2-6; D possibly corresponds to TRBD2 (5 bases). CDR1 and CDR2 from the germline V gene are SGHTA and FQGTGA. CDR3 length: 15 amino acids. V shed 6 bases and J shed 1 base, with 10 bases lying between them.

This chain uses TRBV15 with TRBJ1-4; D is perhaps TRBD1 (5 bases). The CDR3 consists of 14 residues. Germline-derived CDR1 and CDR2 are LNHNV and YYDKDF (reference sequence). The germline V and J ends were trimmed by 9 bases and 6 bases, with 17 bases remaining between them. The CDR3 nucleotides are TGTGCCACAACGTCCCGGGACGCCGATGAAAAACTGTTTTTT. It translates to CATTSRDADEKLFF. Full variable domain (rest looked up from reference TRBV15 and TRBJ1-4): DAMVIQNPRYQVTQFGKPVTLSCSQTLNHNVMYWYQQKSSQAPKLLFHYYDKDFNNEADTPDNFQSRRPNTSFCFLDIRSPGLGDTAMYLCATTSRDADEKLFFGSGTQLSVL.

This chain connects TRBV11-2 to TRBJ2-4; 7 positions match TRBD2. The CDR3 runs to 11 residues. Germline CDR1 and CDR2: SGHAT and FQNNGV. V lost 5 bases to trimming and J lost 9 bases; unmatched junction nucleotides: 1. The CDR3 nucleotides read TGTGCCAGCAGCCCGGGGGGCATTCAGTACTTC. It encodes CASSPGGIQYF. Filled out from reference TRBV11-2 and TRBJ2-4, the complete variable domain reads EAGVAQSPRYKIIEKRQSVAFWCNPISGHATLYWYQQILGQGPKLLIQFQNNGVVDDSQLPKDRFSAERLKGVDSTLKIQPAKLEDSAVYLCASSPGGIQYFGAGTRLSVL.

This clone was recorded only once. The rearrangement links TRBV7-8 to TRBJ2-1; 15 nucleotides agree with TRBD2. The CDR3 contains 17 residues. CDR1 is SGHVS, CDR2 FQNEAQ, per germline. V lost 5 bases, J lost 4 bases, and 6 bases stayed unmatched. In nucleotides, the CDR3 is TGTGCCAGCAGCCCTACCGGACTAGCGGGAGGGTACAATGAGCAGTTCTTC. This translates into CASSPTGLAGGYNEQFF.

The chain links TRBV4-1 to TRBJ2-5; 8 bases are shared with TRBD1. The CDR3 spans 15 residues. From germline, CDR1 is MGHRA and CDR2 YSYEKL. The V and J ends lost 5 bases and 5 bases, in that order; junction bases with no gene match: 10. The CDR3: CASSYRQGIVETQYF. DNA of the CDR3: TGCGCCAGCAGCTATAGACAGGGGATAGTGGAGACCCAGTACTTC.

Only a few counts were recorded for this clone. The rearrangement links TRBV20-1 to TRBJ2-1; the D is unclear. The CDR3 extends over 11 amino acids. Trimming shortened V by 3 bases and J by 3 bases, and 3 bases separated the two germline ends. Germline V gene lookup returns CDR1 DFQATT and CDR2 SNEGSKA (reference sequence). CDR3 sequence (DNA): TGCAGTGCTAGCGACTACAATGAGCAGTTCTTC. This sequence encodes CSASDYNEQFF.

V gene TRBV27 combines with J gene TRBJ1-2, with a weak D call TRBD1 (5 bases). Germline-derived CDR1 and CDR2 are MNHEY and SMNVEV (reference sequence). Trimming cost V 2 bases and J 4 bases, with 11 bases left between them. This CDR3 contains 14 residues. CDR3 DNA sequence: TGTGCCAGCAGTTTACGCGGGACTAGCTATGGCTACACCTTC. Amino acid sequence: CASSLRGTSYGYTF.

This sequence joins TRBV12-5 and TRBJ2-7; D tentatively fits TRBD1 or TRBD2 (5 bases each). CDR1 LGHNT and CDR2 FRNRAP come from the germline V gene. The CDR3 spans 13 residues. Trimming pared 5 bases from V and 2 bases from J, leaving 10 bases between. The CDR3 reads CASGPGTTYEQYF. The CDR3 DNA follows: TGTGCTAGTGGTCCCGGGACCACCTACGAGCAGTACTTC.

This clone was recorded only once. The chain recombines TRBV5-1 with TRBJ2-1; D call uncertain. This CDR3 spans 11 amino acids. Germline assignment: CDR1 SGHRS and CDR2 YFSETQ. V lost 4 bases and J lost 8, with 7 bases in between. The CDR3 bases are TGCGCCAGCAGCCCGGATTATGAGCAGTTCTTC. Translating gives CASSPDYEQFF.